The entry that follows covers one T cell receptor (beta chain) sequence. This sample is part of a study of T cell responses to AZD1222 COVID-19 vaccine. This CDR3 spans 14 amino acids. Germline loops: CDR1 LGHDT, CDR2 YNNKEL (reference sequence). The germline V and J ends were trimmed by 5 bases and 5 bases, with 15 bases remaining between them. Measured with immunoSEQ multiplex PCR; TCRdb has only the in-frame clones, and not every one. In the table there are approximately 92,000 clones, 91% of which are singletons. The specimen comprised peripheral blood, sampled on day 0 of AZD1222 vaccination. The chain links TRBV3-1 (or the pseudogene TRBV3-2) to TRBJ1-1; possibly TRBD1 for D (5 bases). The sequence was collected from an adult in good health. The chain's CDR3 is CASSSIGTGTEAFF. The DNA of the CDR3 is TGTGCCAGCAGCTCGATAGGGACGGGGACTGAAGCTTTCTTT.